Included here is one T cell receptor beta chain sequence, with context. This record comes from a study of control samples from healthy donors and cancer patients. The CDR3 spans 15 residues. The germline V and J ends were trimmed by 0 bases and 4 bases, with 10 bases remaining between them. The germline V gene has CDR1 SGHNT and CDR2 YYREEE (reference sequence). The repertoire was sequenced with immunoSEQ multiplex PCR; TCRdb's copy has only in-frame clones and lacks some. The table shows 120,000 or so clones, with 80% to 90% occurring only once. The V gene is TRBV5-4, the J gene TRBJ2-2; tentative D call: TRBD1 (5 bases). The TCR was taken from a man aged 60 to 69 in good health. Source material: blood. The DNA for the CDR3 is TGTGCCAGCAGCTTGGTTGGGGCTGGCACCGGGGAGCTGTTTTTT. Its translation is CASSLVGAGTGELFF.